The next 25 T cell receptor beta chains were all read from a single sample in a study of Graves' ophthalmopathy and Graves' hyperthyroidism. The study amplified TCR beta CDR3 regions using RNA transcripts. An initial RT-PCR round employing HTBI primers preceded a second-round multiplex PCR. TCRdb re-called the multiplex PCR reads through MiXCR, storing one row per CDR3 protein. The sample lists roughly 400,000 distinct CDR3 sequences, just over 15% occurring once. The specimen was peripheral blood. Receptors were obtained from a woman between 18 and 29 years old with stable Graves' hyperthyroidism.

A note on this clonotype: A much larger clone differs from this one at a single base, so this may be a read error. The V and J genes are TRBV7-2 and TRBJ1-6; 9 bases line up with TRBD1. The germline V gene encodes CDR1 SGHTA and CDR2 FQGNSA. The CDR3 runs to 14 residues. Trimming removed 4 bases from V and 8 bases from J; junction bases left unmatched: 3. For the CDR3, the DNA is TGTGCCAGCAGCTGGGGACAGGGATATTCACCCCTCCACTTT. It is translated as CASSWGQGYSPLHF. The full variable domain, with the rest looked up from reference TRBV7-2 and TRBJ1-6, is GAGVSQSPSNKVTEKGKDVELRCDPISGHTALYWYRQSLGQGLEFLIYFQGNSAPDKSGLPSDRFSAERTGGSVSTLTIQRTQQEDSAVYLCASSWGQGYSPLHFGNGTRLTVT.

The chain carries TRBV6-5 and TRBJ1-2, with TRBD1 matching over 8 bases. Germline assignment: CDR1 MNHEY and CDR2 SVGAGI. The length of the CDR3 is 13 residues. V trimming: 4 bases; J trimming: 7 bases; junction bases outside the gene matches: 5. The CDR3 loop is CASSSFGTGGYTF. The CDR3 nucleotides are TGTGCCAGCAGTTCTTTTGGGACAGGTGGCTACACCTTC.

The gene calls are TRBV19 and TRBJ1-6; D remains ambiguous. Germline V gene data show CDR1 as LNHDA and CDR2 as SQIVND (reference sequence). This CDR3 has 11 residues. Trimming took 0 bases from V and 10 from J, leaving 1 base between them. CDR3 sequence: CASSIESPLHF. CDR3 sequence (DNA): TGTGCCAGTAGTATAGAATCACCCCTCCACTTT.

Ten or more counts support this clonotype. V and J are TRBV6-1 and TRBJ1-5; tentatively, D is TRBD1 (6 bases). Germline V CDR1 and CDR2: MNHNS, SASEGT. The CDR3 runs 15 residues. Trimming stripped 2 bases from V and 1 base from J, with 9 bases between. DNA of the CDR3: TGTGCCAGCAGTGAATGGGGGCTCAGCAATCAGCCCCAGCATTTT. Protein sequence: CASSEWGLSNQPQHF.

This clonotype occurred once. This may come from a read error, since a much larger clone is one base off. J is TRBJ1-5 and V is TRBV3-1, with D possibly matching TRBD1 (6 bases). Looked up from germline, CDR1 is LGHDT and CDR2 is YNNKEL (reference sequence). The length of the CDR3 is 15 residues. CDR3 DNA: TGTGCCAGCAGCCAAGGGTTCCGGGACAATCAGCCCCATCATTTT. It encodes CASSQGFRDNQPHHF.

This clonotype has only a few counts. V is TRBV5-1 and J is TRBJ2-5, with unresolved D. V was shortened by 0 bases and J by 5 bases, with 17 bases between the two germline ends. CDR3 length: 16 amino acids. Germline CDR1 reads SGHRS; CDR2 reads YFSETQ. The CDR3 DNA reads TGCGCCAGCAGCTTGGTGGCGACGACCGTTCGGGAGACCCAGTACTTC. Its translation: CASSLVATTVRETQYF.

The sample holds many counts of this clonotype. V and J are TRBV6-5 and TRBJ1-2; TRBD1 is a possible D gene (6 bases). V gave up 11 bases and J gave up 7 bases, with 14 bases separating them. Looked up from germline, CDR1 is MNHEY and CDR2 is SVGAGI. The CDR3 is made up of 11 amino acids. The CDR3 DNA follows: TGTGCCGGTACAGGGTCGGCTGGCTACACCTTC. Amino acids: CAGTGSAGYTF.

This clonotype was seen many times. The chain uses TRBV12-3 or TRBV12-4 and TRBJ1-2; 8 bases map to TRBD1. Losses at the gene ends were 3 bases for V and 6 bases for J; bases not matched to a gene: 3. The CDR3 spans 13 residues. The CDR3 nucleotides are TGTGCCAGCAGTTTGACAGGGGTAAATGGCTACACCTTC. Its translation is CASSLTGVNGYTF.

This clonotype was detected ten times or more. V gene TRBV12-3 or TRBV12-4 combines with J gene TRBJ1-5, with a tentative D call TRBD1 (5 bases). The CDR3 has 17 amino acids. Deletions cut 0 bases from V and 5 bases from J, with 17 bases between. The CDR3 reads CASSLALRGAPHQPQHF. CDR3 coding DNA: TGTGCCAGCAGTTTAGCGCTGAGAGGGGCGCCCCATCAGCCCCAGCATTTT.

This clonotype was detected many times. The chain links TRBV24-1 to TRBJ1-2; unclear D gene. The CDR3 consists of 13 residues. Trimming removed 4 bases at V and 7 bases at J, with 12 bases between. CDR1 and CDR2 (germline): KGHDR, SFDVKD. The CDR3 sequence is CATSDEGQLGYTF. For the CDR3, the DNA is TGTGCCACCAGTGACGAAGGGCAGCTTGGCTACACCTTC.

Ten or more counts support this clonotype. V is TRBV27 and J is TRBJ1-2, with 8 bases that match TRBD1. Looked up from germline, CDR1 is MNHEY and CDR2 is SMNVEV (reference sequence). This CDR3 has 13 amino acids. The J segment lost 8 bases and the V segment lost 3 bases, leaving 5 bases of the junction unmatched. The CDR3 sequence: CASSFWTGKGYTF. CDR3 in DNA: TGTGCCAGCAGTTTTTGGACAGGGAAAGGCTACACCTTC.

This clonotype was seen many times. The chain links TRBV5-1 to TRBJ1-1; tentatively, D is TRBD1 (5 bases). Trimming pared 6 bases from V and 6 bases from J, leaving 21 bases between. CDR1 SGHRS and CDR2 YFSETQ come from the germline V gene. There are 15 residues in the CDR3. CDR3 DNA sequence: TGCGCCAGCAACACGACAGAACGAGAGAAGGCTGAAGCTTTCTTT. Amino acid sequence: CASNTTEREKAEAFF.

The sample holds many counts of this clonotype. This rearrangement joins TRBV19 to TRBJ1-3; D may be TRBD1 (5 bases). CDR1 is LNHDA, CDR2 SQIVND, per germline (reference sequence). The CDR3 consists of 15 residues. V was pared by 6 bases and J by 0 bases, with 12 bases between. CDR3: CASSPQDFSGNTIYF. CDR3 DNA sequence: TGTGCCAGTAGCCCACAGGACTTCTCTGGAAACACCATATATTTT.

This clonotype has ten or more counts. The rearrangement uses TRBV12-3 or TRBV12-4 and TRBJ2-7; D gene uncertain. The CDR3 spans 15 residues. Trimming removed 2 bases from V and 0 bases from J, with 11 bases in between. The CDR3 bases are TGTGCCAGCAGTTTACCCGGAACTTACTCCTACGAGCAGTACTTC. Translation: CASSLPGTYSYEQYF.

This clonotype was seen repeatedly, ten times or more. The V and J genes are TRBV29-1 and TRBJ1-1; possible D gene TRBD1, 5 bases. Trimming pared 0 bases from V and 3 bases from J, leaving 8 bases between. This CDR3 spans 13 amino acids. The germline V gene has CDR1 SQVTM and CDR2 ANQGSEA. The CDR3 DNA is TGCAGCGTTGAAGAAGGGGCCCACACTGAAGCTTTCTTT. This codes for CSVEEGAHTEAFF.

In this sample, this clonotype turned up many times. The rearrangement links TRBV7-2 to TRBJ2-7; TRBD2 agrees at 8 bases. Germline values: CDR1 SGHTA, CDR2 FQGNSA. This CDR3 region has 15 residues. V lost 5 bases and J lost 0; bases outside the gene matches: 6. The CDR3 DNA reads as TGTGCCAGCAGCCCAGCGGGGGTGCTCTCCTACGAGCAGTACTTC. Translation gives CASSPAGVLSYEQYF.

The chain carries TRBV10-2 and TRBJ1-6, with TRBD1 matching 7 bases. The CDR3 length is 15 residues. From germline, CDR1 is WSHSY and CDR2 SAAADI. Trimming removed 6 bases from V and 10 bases from J; junction bases left unmatched: 12. The CDR3 DNA is TGCGCCAGCAGGAAACCGGGACAGCGGGGATCACCCCTCCACTTT. Its protein is CASRKPGQRGSPLHF.

This clonotype has at least ten counts. The chain employs TRBV19 and TRBJ2-4; D perhaps matches TRBD2 (6 bases). V lost 5 bases and J 1 base, leaving 21 bases between the germline ends. This CDR3 has 18 residues. Looked up from germline, CDR1 is LNHDA and CDR2 is SQIVND (reference sequence). For the CDR3, the DNA is TGTGCCAGTAGTCCTGGGTTTCGGAGGGCAACGGCCAAAAACATTCAGTACTTC. It translates to CASSPGFRRATAKNIQYF.

This clonotype was picked up many times. This chain uses TRBV27 with TRBJ2-7, with 8 nucleotides matching TRBD2. Unmatched junction bases numbered 2, after V lost 3 bases and J lost 7 bases. Looked up from germline, CDR1 is MNHEY and CDR2 is SMNVEV (reference sequence). This CDR3 is built from 12 residues. The CDR3, as DNA: TGTGCCAGCAGTTTTCGGGGGGGAGAGCAGTACTTC. Translation gives CASSFRGGEQYF.

This clonotype was observed at least ten times. This chain links TRBV6-1 with TRBJ2-2; possibly TRBD1 for D (6 bases). CDR1 MNHNS and CDR2 SASEGT come from the germline V gene. The germline V and J ends were trimmed by 6 bases and 0 bases, with 11 bases remaining between them. CDR3 length: 15 residues. CDR3 region: CASSRGQSNTGELFF. As DNA, the CDR3 is TGTGCCAGCAGCCGCGGACAGTCGAACACCGGGGAGCTGTTTTTT.

In its sample, this clonotype was seen many times. The genes are TRBV20-1 and TRBJ1-2; no firm D call. The CDR3 extends over 13 amino acids. V dropped 3 bases and J dropped 0 bases, with 8 bases sitting between them. Per germline, CDR1 DFQATT and CDR2 SNEGSKA (reference sequence). This CDR3 is CSASVTANYGYTF. The CDR3 nucleotides are TGCAGTGCTAGTGTAACAGCTAACTATGGCTACACCTTC.

The chain couples TRBV13 to TRBJ2-7; tentatively, D is TRBD2 (5 bases). The CDR3 has 14 amino acids. Germline V gives CDR1 PRHDT, CDR2 FYEKMQ (reference sequence). V dropped 6 bases and J dropped 3 bases, with 15 bases sitting between them. CDR3 sequence reads: CASSPDEGGYEQYF. CDR3 DNA sequence: TGTGCCAGCAGTCCTGATGAGGGTGGCTACGAGCAGTACTTC.

This clonotype was picked up many times. The chain links TRBV15 to TRBJ2-5; 9 nucleotides align to TRBD1. In germline, CDR1 is LNHNV, CDR2 YYDKDF (reference sequence). Trimming at V came to 1 base and at J to 3 bases, leaving 9 bases not matched to a gene. CDR3 length equals 17 residues. The DNA for the CDR3 is TGTGCCACCAGCAGAGTTAGCGACCGGGACAGGGAAGAGACCCAGTACTTC. It is translated as CATSRVSDRDREETQYF.

In the case of this clonotype: Possible read error: a much larger clone is one base away. V is TRBV7-8 and J is TRBJ2-5; D may be TRBD2 (5 bases). The CDR3 consists of 12 residues. Germline CDR1 SGHVS, CDR2 FQNEAQ. CDR3 protein: CASSFGAETLYF. The CDR3 DNA reads as TGTGCCAGCAGCTTCGGAGCGGAGACCCTGTACTTC.

This clonotype occurred many times. V is TRBV11-3 and J is TRBJ2-7; a possible D gene is TRBD1 (6 bases). Germline V CDR1 and CDR2: SGHNT, YENEEA. V was shortened by 5 bases and J by 3 bases, with 14 bases between the two germline ends. The CDR3 runs to 14 residues. CDR3 bases: TGTGCCAGCAGCCTAACAGGGCAACTCTACGAGCAGTACTTC. Protein product: CASSLTGQLYEQYF.